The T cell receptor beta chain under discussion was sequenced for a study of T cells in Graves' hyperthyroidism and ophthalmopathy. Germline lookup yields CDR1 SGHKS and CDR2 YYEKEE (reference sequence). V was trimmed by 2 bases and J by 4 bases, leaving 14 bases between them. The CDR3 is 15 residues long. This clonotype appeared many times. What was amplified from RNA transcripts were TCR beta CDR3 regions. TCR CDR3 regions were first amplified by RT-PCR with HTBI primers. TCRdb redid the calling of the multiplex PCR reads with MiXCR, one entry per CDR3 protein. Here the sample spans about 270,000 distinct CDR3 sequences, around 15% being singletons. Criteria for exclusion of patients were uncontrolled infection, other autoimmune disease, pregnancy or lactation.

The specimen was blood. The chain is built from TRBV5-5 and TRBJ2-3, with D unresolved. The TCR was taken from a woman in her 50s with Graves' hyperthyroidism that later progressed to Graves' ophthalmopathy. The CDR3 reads CASSFLAEGPDTQYF. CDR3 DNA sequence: TGTGCCAGCAGCTTTTTGGCAGAAGGTCCAGATACGCAGTATTTT.